These T cell receptor beta chains were read from a single sample in a study of early stage breast cancer tumors. Generated by immunoSEQ multiplex PCR, the TCRdb table keeps only in-frame clones and is missing some. The data contain around 60,000 clones, 65% to 80% of them singletons. Sequencing was carried out using blood. The receptor source for this set is a person aged 25 to 40 with breast cancer. Both conserved end residues are part of each CDR3. Each record gives: D gene, J gene, clone size, V gene, CDR3 DNA, CDR3 protein. D genes are given only for firm matches. Clone size is stated in some rows and not others, as once, few, many or a class when expanded.

TRBD1	TRBJ1-1	.	TRBV19	TGTGCCAGTAGTGAAGTTATTCAGGGGGGACCAGGTAGCACTGAAGCTTTCTTT	CASSEVIQGGPGSTEAFF
.	TRBJ2-3	once	TRBV11-3	TGTGCCAGCAGCTTAGATCACCGCCGGAGGGCTCCTTCGGATACGCAGTATTTT	CASSLDHRRRAPSDTQYF
TRBD1	TRBJ1-2	.	TRBV30	TGTGCCTGGAGTCCGCAAGGACAGGGAAGCTACACCTTC	CAWSPQGQGSYTF
TRBD1	TRBJ1-5	once	TRBV4-1	TGCGCCAGCAGCCAAGGACAGGGGAGCAATCAGCCCCAGCATTTT	CASSQGQGSNQPQHF
TRBD2	TRBJ2-3	few	TRBV27	TGTGCCAGCAGGCTAGCGGGTACAGATACGCAGTATTTT	CASRLAGTDTQYF
.	TRBJ2-1	.	TRBV6-4	TGTGCCAGCAGTGTTGATAGCTACAATGAGCAGTTCTTC	CASSVDSYNEQFF
TRBD1	TRBJ2-7	many	TRBV6-5	TGTGCCAGCAGCCTTTACAGGGGCCCCTACGAGCAGTACTTC	CASSLYRGPYEQYF
TRBD1	TRBJ2-5	.	TRBV18	TGTGCCAGCTCACTTACAGGGGGCTTCGAGACCCAGTACTTC	CASSLTGGFETQYF
TRBD1	TRBJ1-3	.	TRBV2	TGTGCCAGCAGTGGCCGGGACAGGGTGTCTGGAAACACCATATATTTT	CASSGRDRVSGNTIYF
.	TRBJ2-2	.	TRBV9	TGTGCCAGCAGCGTAGAATTGAGGACCGGGGAGCTGTTTTTT	CASSVELRTGELFF
.	TRBJ2-5	.	TRBV7-9	TGTGCCAGCAGCCAAGCAGAGGGCCGAGAGACCCAGTACTTC	CASSQAEGRETQYF
.	TRBJ1-1	.	TRBV18	TGTGCCAGCTCATCTGAAGGAAGTAACACTGAAGCTTTCTTT	CASSSEGSNTEAFF
.	TRBJ2-5	.	TRBV5-5	TGTGCCAGCAGCTGGGGGACCCTTGGAGAGACCCAGTACTTC	CASSWGTLGETQYF
.	TRBJ1-1	.	TRBV6-1	TGTGCCAGCAGTTGGGGGGGTTGGACTGAAGCTTTCTTT	CASSWGGWTEAFF
TRBD2	TRBJ2-1	once	TRBV18	TGTGCCAGCTCACCCCGGGAGCGGGGCCACGGGAATGAGCAGTTCTTC	CASSPRERGHGNEQFF
.	TRBJ1-2	few	TRBV19	TGTGCCAGTACATTCGGGTGGGGGGCCGGTGGCTACACCTTC	CASTFGWGAGGYTF
.	TRBJ2-3	.	TRBV6-4	TGTGCCAGCAGGGAGAGCGGCTCTAGCACAGATACGCAGTATTTT	CASRESGSSTDTQYF
TRBD2	TRBJ2-5	.	TRBV18	TGTGCCAGCTCACCGACTAGCGGCCAAGAGACCCAGTACTTC	CASSPTSGQETQYF
.	TRBJ2-7	few	TRBV7-6	TGTGCCAGCAGCTTCTCGGGCTACGAGCAGTACTTC	CASSFSGYEQYF
TRBD2	TRBJ2-7	.	TRBV9	TGTGCCAGCAGCGTAGGGCTAGCGGGGGGGGCAATTTACGAGCAGTACTTC	CASSVGLAGGAIYEQYF
TRBD1	TRBJ1-4	.	TRBV2	TGTGCCACCCGGGACAGACTAAATGAAAAACTGTTTTTT	CATRDRLNEKLFF
TRBD1	TRBJ1-2	.	TRBV9	TGTGCCAGCAGCTTCCGGGACAGGGATCTGACTAGCTATGGCTACACCTTC	CASSFRDRDLTSYGYTF
TRBD2	TRBJ2-5	.	TRBV27	TGTGCCAGCAGTTTGGGAGGACTAGATGGGGAGACCCAGTACTTC	CASSLGGLDGETQYF
.	TRBJ2-3	.	TRBV10-3	TGTGCCATCAGTGAGGCTTTGGAGAGCACAGATACGCAGTATTTT	CAISEALESTDTQYF
.	TRBJ1-3	.	TRBV9	TGTGCCAGCAGCGTCTCTTTGGGGACTGGAAACACCATATATTTT	CASSVSLGTGNTIYF
.	TRBJ1-2	few	TRBV10-3	TGTGCCATCAACATGGCAGAACCCGACTATGGCTACACCTTC	CAINMAEPDYGYTF
.	TRBJ1-2	few	TRBV5-8	TGTGCCAGCAGCCACCGGGACCGCGACTATGGCTACACCTTC	CASSHRDRDYGYTF
TRBD1	TRBJ1-1	.	TRBV10-3	TGTGCCATTCGGACAGGGATTAACACTGAAGCTTTCTTT	CAIRTGINTEAFF
.	TRBJ2-4	.	TRBV5-1	TGCGCCAGCAGCCCGGAGGGGGGTAGCCCTAACATTCAGTACTTC	CASSPEGGSPNIQYF
TRBD1	TRBJ1-2	once	TRBV5-1	TGCGCCAGCAACCCCGACAGGGGAGACTATGGCTACACCTTC	CASNPDRGDYGYTF
TRBD2	TRBJ2-7	.	TRBV18	TGTGCCAGCTCACCTCCGGCGGGGGGCTCCTACGAGCAGTACTTC	CASSPPAGGSYEQYF
.	TRBJ2-2	.	TRBV11-3	TGTGCCAGCAGCTCCTTATCCCCGGCAGGGGAGCTGTTTTTT	CASSSLSPAGELFF
TRBD1	TRBJ1-1	.	TRBV6-4	TGTGCCAGCAGAGTACAGGGGGGCGCGGAGAGTACTGAAGCTTTCTTT	CASRVQGGAESTEAFF
.	TRBJ2-7	.	TRBV4-1	TGCGCCAGCAGCCCCATTGGGGAAAGCTCCTACGAGCAGTACTTC	CASSPIGESSYEQYF
.	TRBJ1-3	.	TRBV25-1	TGTGCCAGCAGTGAATGGCGGAGCTCTGGAAACACCATATATTTT	CASSEWRSSGNTIYF
TRBD2	TRBJ2-3	.	TRBV7-9	TGTGCCAGCAGCTTAGTGTATGGACTAGCGGAGGTCACAGATACGCAGTATTTT	CASSLVYGLAEVTDTQYF
.	TRBJ2-5	.	TRBV5-1	TGCGCCAGCAGCTTGGGCAGGGTAGAGACCCAGTACTTC	CASSLGRVETQYF
.	TRBJ1-2	few	TRBV6-5	TGTGCCAGCAGTTCCAGGGACACTGGCTACACCTTC	CASSSRDTGYTF
TRBD2	TRBJ2-1	.	TRBV27	TGTGCCAGCAGTTTCCAGCGGGAGGTTGGGGGGATCAATGAGCAGTTCTTC	CASSFQREVGGINEQFF
.	TRBJ2-6	.	TRBV4-3	TGCGCCAGCAGCCAAGGCCAAGTTTTTGCTGGGGCCAACGTCCTGACTTTC	CASSQGQVFAGANVLTF
TRBD2	TRBJ2-1	.	TRBV7-9	TGTGCCAGCAGCTTAAGCGGGAGGGCCTACAATGAGCAGTTCTTC	CASSLSGRAYNEQFF